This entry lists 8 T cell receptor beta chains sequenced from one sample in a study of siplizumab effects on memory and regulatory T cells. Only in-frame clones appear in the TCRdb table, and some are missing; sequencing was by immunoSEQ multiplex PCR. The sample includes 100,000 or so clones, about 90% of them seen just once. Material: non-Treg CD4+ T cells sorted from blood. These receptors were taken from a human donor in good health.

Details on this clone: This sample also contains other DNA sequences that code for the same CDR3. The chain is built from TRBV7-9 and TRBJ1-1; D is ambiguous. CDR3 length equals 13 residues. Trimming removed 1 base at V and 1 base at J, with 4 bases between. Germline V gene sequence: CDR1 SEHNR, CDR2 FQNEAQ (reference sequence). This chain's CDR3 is CASSLGQNTEAFF. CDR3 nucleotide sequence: TGTGCCAGCAGCTTAGGGCAGAACACTGAAGCTTTCTTT.

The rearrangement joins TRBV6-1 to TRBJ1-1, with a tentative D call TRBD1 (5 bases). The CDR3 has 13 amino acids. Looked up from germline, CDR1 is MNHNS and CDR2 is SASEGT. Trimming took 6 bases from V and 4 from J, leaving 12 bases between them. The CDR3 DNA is TGTGCCAGCAGGAGCAGGGATGGCACTGAAGCTTTCTTT. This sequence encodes CASRSRDGTEAFF.

As DNA, the CDR3 is TGTGCCAGCAGCCCTGCCGGGGGGACAGGCAACTATGGCTACACCTTC. Its protein product is CASSPAGGTGNYGYTF. This sequence joins TRBV7-9 and TRBJ1-2; 8 bases are shared with TRBD1. This CDR3 is built from 16 residues. Germline values: CDR1 SEHNR, CDR2 FQNEAQ (reference sequence). The J segment lost 2 bases and the V segment lost 5 bases, leaving 10 bases of the junction unmatched.

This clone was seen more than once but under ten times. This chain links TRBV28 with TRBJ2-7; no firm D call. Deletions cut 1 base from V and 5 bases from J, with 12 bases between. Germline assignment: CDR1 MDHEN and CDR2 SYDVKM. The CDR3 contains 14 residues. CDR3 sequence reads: CASSLLGPLHEQYF. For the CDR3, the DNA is TGTGCCAGCAGTTTATTAGGTCCACTACACGAGCAGTACTTC.

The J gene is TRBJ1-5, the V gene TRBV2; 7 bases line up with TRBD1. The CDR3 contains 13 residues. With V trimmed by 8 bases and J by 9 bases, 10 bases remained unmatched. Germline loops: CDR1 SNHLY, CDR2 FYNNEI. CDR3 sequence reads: CASAGTVPAPQHF. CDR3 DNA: TGTGCCAGCGCGGGGACAGTCCCTGCGCCCCAGCATTTT.

The CDR3 here is CASSTPGTGEEWPYNEQFF. In nucleotides, the CDR3 is TGTGCCAGCAGCACACCCGGGACAGGGGAAGAATGGCCCTACAATGAGCAGTTCTTC. The V gene is TRBV7-2, the J gene TRBJ2-1; 10 bases map to TRBD1. This CDR3 region has 19 residues. Germline V lookup: CDR1 SGHTA, CDR2 FQGNSA. The junction had 15 bases not matched to a gene; V was cut back by 5 bases and J by 2 bases.

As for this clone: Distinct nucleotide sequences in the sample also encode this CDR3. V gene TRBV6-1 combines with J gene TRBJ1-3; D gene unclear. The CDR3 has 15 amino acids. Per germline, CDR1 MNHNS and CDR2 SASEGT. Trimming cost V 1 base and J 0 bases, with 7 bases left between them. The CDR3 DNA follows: TGTGCCAGCAGTGAAGGGCCGTACTCTGGAAACACCATATATTTT. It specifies CASSEGPYSGNTIYF.

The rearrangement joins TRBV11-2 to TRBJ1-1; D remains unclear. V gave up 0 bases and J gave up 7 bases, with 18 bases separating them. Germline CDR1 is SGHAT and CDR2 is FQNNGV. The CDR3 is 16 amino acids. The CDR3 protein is CASSLDPIRHRIEAFF. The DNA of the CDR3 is TGTGCCAGCAGCTTAGATCCCATTCGGCACCGAATTGAAGCTTTCTTT. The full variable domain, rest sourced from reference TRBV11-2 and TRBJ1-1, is EAGVAQSPRYKIIEKRQSVAFWCNPISGHATLYWYQQILGQGPKLLIQFQNNGVVDDSQLPKDRFSAERLKGVDSTLKIQPAKLEDSAVYLCASSLDPIRHRIEAFFGQGTRLTVV.